A selection of T cell receptor beta chains follows, all from one sample in a study of human CD8 memory T cell subsets. From the 5' RACE reads, TCRdb lists one entry per CDR3 protein and no DNA. The sample table sets out over 10,000 distinct CDR3 sequences. Sequencing was done on a sample of CD8+ T cells from PBMCs. Every receptor here comes from a human donor in good health. Both conserved end residues are part of each CDR3. Rows may omit the clone size; those that give it use once, few, many or a size class.

v_call	j_call	clone_size	cdr3_aa
TRBV7-2	TRBJ1-1	-	CASSLRKVNTEAFF
TRBV7-2	TRBJ2-5	-	CASSPTSGGVQETQYF
TRBV6-2/TRBV6-3	TRBJ2-7	-	CASSYYVYEQYF
TRBV5-1	TRBJ2-5	-	CASSLGQGQETQYF
TRBV7-6	TRBJ2-2	medium-sized	CASSSGSGGVIGELFF
TRBV7-9	TRBJ2-7	-	CASQLAGFYEQYF
TRBV28	TRBJ1-6	-	CASSFSPELGSPLHF
TRBV11-2	TRBJ2-1	-	CASSTAGGNEQFF
TRBV24-1	TRBJ1-1	-	CATSDLHAGQGLVPNTEAFF
TRBV5-6	TRBJ1-5	-	CASSLRTGHYQPQHF
TRBV20-1	TRBJ2-1	-	CSARGSRSSYNEQFF
TRBV21-1	TRBJ2-1	-	CASSKKRAAEEVYNEQFF
TRBV6-2/TRBV6-3	TRBJ1-2	-	CASSSSLGQDYYGYTF
TRBV5-1	TRBJ2-1	-	CASSRVDRYNEQFF
TRBV7-3	TRBJ2-3	-	CASSNRADTQYF
TRBV27	TRBJ2-1	-	CASSLSENGYNEQFF
TRBV7-9	TRBJ2-7	-	CASSDSSGGSYEQYF
TRBV7-2	TRBJ1-1	-	CASSLGRELEAFF
TRBV12-2	TRBJ2-2	-	CASRTYPGELFF
TRBV7-3	TRBJ2-7	-	CASRGPGEDEQYF
TRBV4-1	TRBJ2-7	-	CASRLTADVSYEQYF
TRBV29-1	TRBJ2-1	medium-sized	CSVLPLLAGAVNEQFF
TRBV4-2	TRBJ2-1	-	CASSDQRGGRGDEQFF
TRBV27	TRBJ2-4	-	CASSPLAGGLAKNIQYF
TRBV7-2	TRBJ2-2	-	CASSLGDPGYTGELFF
TRBV5-1	TRBJ1-6	medium-sized	CASSLDGPGHSPLHF
TRBV6-5	TRBJ2-7	-	CASRDKLSYEQYF
TRBV4-3	TRBJ2-1	medium-sized	CASSQDRVSAGGLLKQFF
TRBV13	TRBJ2-1	-	CASSLSFGGFNEQFF
TRBV6-5	TRBJ2-3	-	CASSVDSTDTQYF
TRBV7-6	TRBJ2-1	-	CASSWRPSSYNEQFF
TRBV7-6	TRBJ2-7	-	CASSLGETAYEQYF
TRBV7-2	TRBJ2-7	medium-sized	CASSLDPLGLSEQYF
TRBV4-1	TRBJ2-1	-	CASRARVSGNEQFF
TRBV11-2	TRBJ1-6	-	CASSLFRGLLHF
TRBV27	TRBJ2-2	-	CASSFAGGNTGELFF
TRBV30	TRBJ1-1	-	CAWSVQAYTEAFF
TRBV6-6	TRBJ2-1	-	CASSYPAGDEQFF
TRBV12-3/TRBV12-4	TRBJ1-6	-	CASSLGSGFRSPLHF
TRBV27	TRBJ1-2	medium-sized	CASPPRDRGLGYTF
TRBV5-5	TRBJ2-7	-	CASSWTGGAYEQYF
TRBV19	TRBJ2-2	-	CASMWGDGELFF
TRBV7-9	TRBJ2-2	-	CASSSRTSGTGELFF